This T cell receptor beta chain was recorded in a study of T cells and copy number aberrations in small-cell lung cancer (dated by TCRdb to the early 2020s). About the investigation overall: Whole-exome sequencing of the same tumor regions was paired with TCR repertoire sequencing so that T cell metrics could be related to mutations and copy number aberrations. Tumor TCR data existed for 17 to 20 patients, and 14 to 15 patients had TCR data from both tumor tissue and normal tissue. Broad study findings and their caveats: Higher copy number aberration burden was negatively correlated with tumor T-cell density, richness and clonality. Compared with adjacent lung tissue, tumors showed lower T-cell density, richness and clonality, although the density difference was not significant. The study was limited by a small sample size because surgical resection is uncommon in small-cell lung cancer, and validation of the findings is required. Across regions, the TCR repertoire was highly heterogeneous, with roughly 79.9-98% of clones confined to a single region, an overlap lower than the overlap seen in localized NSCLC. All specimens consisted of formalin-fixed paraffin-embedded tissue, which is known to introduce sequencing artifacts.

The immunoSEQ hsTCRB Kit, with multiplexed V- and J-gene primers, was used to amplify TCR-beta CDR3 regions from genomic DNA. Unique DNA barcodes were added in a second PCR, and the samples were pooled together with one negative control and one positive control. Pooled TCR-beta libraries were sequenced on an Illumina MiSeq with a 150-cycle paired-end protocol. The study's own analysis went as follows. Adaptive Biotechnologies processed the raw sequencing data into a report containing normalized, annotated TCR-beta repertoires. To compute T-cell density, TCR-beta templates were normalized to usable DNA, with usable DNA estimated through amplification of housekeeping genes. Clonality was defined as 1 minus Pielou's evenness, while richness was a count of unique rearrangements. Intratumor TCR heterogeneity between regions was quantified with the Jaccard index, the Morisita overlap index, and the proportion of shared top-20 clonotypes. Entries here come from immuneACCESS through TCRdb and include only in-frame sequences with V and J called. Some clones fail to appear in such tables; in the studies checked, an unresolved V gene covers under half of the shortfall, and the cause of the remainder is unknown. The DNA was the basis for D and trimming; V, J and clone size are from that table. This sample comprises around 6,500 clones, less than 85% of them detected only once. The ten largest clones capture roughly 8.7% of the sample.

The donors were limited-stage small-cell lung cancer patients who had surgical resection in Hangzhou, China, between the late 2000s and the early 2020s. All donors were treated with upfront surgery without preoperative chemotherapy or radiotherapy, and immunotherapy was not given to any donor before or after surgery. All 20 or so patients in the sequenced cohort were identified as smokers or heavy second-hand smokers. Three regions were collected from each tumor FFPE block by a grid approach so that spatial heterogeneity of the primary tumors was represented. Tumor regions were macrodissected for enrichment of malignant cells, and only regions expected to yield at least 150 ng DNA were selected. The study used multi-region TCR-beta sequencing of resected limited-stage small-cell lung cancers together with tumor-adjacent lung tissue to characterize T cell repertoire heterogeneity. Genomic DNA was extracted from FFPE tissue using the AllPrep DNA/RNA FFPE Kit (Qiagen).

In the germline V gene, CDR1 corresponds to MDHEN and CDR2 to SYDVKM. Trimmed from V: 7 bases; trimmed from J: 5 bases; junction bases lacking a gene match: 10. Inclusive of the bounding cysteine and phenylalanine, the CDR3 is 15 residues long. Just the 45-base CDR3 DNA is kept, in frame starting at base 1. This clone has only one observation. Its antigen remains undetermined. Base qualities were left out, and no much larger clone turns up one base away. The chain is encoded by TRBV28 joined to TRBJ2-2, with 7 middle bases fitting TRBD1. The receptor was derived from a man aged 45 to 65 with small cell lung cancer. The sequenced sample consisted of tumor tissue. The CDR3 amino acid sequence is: CASIPGQLSTGELFF. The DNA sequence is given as TGTGCCAGCATTCCGGGACAGCTTTCTACCGGGGAGCTGTTTTTT.